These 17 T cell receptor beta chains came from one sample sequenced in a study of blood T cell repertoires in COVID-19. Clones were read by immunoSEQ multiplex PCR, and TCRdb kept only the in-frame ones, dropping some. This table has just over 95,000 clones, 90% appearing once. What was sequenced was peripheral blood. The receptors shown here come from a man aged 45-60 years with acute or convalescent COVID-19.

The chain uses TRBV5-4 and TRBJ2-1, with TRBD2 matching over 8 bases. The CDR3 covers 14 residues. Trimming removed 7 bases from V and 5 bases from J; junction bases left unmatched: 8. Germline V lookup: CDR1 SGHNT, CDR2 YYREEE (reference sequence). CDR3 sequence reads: CASLSAGVNNEQFF. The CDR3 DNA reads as TGTGCCAGCCTCTCAGCGGGGGTGAACAATGAGCAGTTCTTC.

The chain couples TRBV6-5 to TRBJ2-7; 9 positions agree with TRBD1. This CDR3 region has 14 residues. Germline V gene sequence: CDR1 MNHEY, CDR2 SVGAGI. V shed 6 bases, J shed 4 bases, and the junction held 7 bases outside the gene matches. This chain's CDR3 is CASSRQGGMYEQYF. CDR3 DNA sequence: TGTGCCAGCAGCAGACAGGGGGGAATGTACGAGCAGTACTTC.

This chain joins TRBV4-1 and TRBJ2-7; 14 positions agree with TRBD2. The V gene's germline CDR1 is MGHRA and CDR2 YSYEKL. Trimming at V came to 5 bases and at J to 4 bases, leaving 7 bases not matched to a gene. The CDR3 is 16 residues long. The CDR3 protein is CASSFSGTSGSYEQYF. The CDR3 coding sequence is TGCGCCAGCAGCTTCTCCGGGACTAGCGGGAGTTACGAGCAGTACTTC.

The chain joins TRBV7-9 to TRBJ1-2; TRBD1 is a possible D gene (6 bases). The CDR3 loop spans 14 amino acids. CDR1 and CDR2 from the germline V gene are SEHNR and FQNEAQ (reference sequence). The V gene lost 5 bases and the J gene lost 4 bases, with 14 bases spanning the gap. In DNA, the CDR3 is TGTGCCAGCAGCGCCGGGACATCAGTCTATGGCTACACCTTC. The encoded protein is CASSAGTSVYGYTF.

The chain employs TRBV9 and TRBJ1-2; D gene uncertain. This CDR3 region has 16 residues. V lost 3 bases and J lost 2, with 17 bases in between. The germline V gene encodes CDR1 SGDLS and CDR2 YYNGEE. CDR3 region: CASSDPSGTQNYGYTF. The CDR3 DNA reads TGTGCCAGCAGCGACCCGTCGGGAACACAGAACTATGGCTACACCTTC.

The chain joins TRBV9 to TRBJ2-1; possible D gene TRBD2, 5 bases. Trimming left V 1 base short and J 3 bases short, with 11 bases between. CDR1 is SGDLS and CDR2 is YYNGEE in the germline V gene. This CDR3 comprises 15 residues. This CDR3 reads CASSVLSGGYNEQFF. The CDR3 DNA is TGTGCCAGCAGCGTATTAAGCGGAGGCTACAATGAGCAGTTCTTC.

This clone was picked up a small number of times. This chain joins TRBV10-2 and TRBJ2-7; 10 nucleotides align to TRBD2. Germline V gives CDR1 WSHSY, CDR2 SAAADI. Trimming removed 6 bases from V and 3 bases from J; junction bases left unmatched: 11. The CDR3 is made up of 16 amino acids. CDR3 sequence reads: CASRSPASSGSYEQYF. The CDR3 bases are TGCGCCAGCAGATCCCCCGCATCTAGCGGGAGCTACGAGCAGTACTTC.

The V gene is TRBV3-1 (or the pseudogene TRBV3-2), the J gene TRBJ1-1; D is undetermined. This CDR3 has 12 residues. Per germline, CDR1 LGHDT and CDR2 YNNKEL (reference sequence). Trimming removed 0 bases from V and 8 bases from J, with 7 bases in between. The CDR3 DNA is TGTGCCAGCAGCCAAGAACGGAGGGAAGCTTTCTTT. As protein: CASSQERREAFF.

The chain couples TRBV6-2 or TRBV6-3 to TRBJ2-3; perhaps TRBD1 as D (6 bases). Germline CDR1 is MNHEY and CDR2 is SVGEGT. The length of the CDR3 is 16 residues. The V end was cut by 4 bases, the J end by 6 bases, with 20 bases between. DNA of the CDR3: TGTGCCAGCAGTTCCCCCTTCAGGGGCGCAGGGGATACGCAGTATTTT. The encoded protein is CASSSPFRGAGDTQYF.

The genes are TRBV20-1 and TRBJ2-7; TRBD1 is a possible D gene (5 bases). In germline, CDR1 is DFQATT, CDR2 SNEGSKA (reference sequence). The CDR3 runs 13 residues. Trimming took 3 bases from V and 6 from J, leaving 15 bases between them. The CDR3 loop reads CSASGRASSEQYF. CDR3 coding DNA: TGCAGTGCTAGTGGCAGGGCTTCGAGCGAGCAGTACTTC.

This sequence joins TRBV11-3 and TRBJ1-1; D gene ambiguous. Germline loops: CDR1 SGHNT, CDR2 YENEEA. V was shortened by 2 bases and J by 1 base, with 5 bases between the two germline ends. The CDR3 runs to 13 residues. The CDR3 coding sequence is TGTGCCAGCAGCTTACTATGGAACACTGAAGCTTTCTTT. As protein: CASSLLWNTEAFF.

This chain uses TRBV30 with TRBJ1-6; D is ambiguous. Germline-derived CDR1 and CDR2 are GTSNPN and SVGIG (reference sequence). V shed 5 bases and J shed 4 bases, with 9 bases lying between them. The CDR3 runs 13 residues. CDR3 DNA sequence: TGTGCCTGGGTTCGGGATTATAATTCACCCCTCCACTTT. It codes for CAWVRDYNSPLHF.

The CDR3 spells CASSLGLAGVGGQFF. In DNA, the CDR3 is TGTGCCAGCAGCTTAGGACTAGCGGGAGTGGGGGGGCAGTTCTTC. V and J are TRBV7-8 and TRBJ2-1; 12 positions agree with TRBD2. Germline CDR1 and CDR2: SGHVS and FQNEAQ. V shed 1 base and J 12 bases; nucleotides not matched to a gene: 7. The CDR3 length is 15 residues. Full variable domain (rest looked up from reference TRBV7-8 and TRBJ2-1): GAGVSQSPRYKVAKRGQDVALRCDPISGHVSLFWYQQALGQGPEFLTYFQNEAQLDKSGLPSDRFFAERPEGSVSTLKIQRTQQEDSAVYLCASSLGLAGVGGQFFGPGTRLTVL.

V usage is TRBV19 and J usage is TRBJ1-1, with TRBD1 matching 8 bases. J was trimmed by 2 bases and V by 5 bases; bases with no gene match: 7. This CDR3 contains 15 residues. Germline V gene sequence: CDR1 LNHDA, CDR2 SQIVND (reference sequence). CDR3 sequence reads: CASSPPGQGNTEAFF. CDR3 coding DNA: TGTGCCAGTAGTCCCCCCGGACAGGGAAACACTGAAGCTTTCTTT.

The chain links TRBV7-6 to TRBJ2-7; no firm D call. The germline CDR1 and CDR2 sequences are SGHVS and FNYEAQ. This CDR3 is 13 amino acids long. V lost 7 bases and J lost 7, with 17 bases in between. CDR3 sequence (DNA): TGTGCCAGCACCCTCGTCGACCCCGGGGAGCAGTACTTC. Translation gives CASTLVDPGEQYF.

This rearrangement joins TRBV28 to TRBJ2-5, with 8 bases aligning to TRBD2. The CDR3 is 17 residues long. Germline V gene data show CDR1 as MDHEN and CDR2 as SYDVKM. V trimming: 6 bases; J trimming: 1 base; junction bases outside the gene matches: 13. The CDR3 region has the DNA TGTGCCAGCAGCTCACCCCTAGGACGGGAGGGCCAAGAGACCCAGTACTTC. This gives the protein CASSSPLGREGQETQYF.

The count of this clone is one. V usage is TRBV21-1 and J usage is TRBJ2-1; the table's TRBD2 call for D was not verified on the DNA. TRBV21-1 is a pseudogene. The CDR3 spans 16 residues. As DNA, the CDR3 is TGTGCCAGCAGCAAAGAGAAGACTAGCGGGAGTGGTGAGCAGTTCTTC. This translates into CASSKEKTSGSGEQFF.